The rows below give T cell receptor beta chains drawn from one sample of a study of T-cell memory formation after mild COVID-19. TCRdb re-called the 5' RACE reads through MiXCR, storing one row per CDR3 protein. The sample has hundreds of thousands of distinct CDR3 sequences, around 16% seen once. The sequenced material came from PBMCs or a T cell subset sorted from them (not recorded which). The receptors shown here come from a man younger than 35 who had mild COVID-19 (a few samples of this study predate the infection). Cell type and time point are not known. Each CDR3 is given without its conserved first and last residue. The listing skips clone size in some rows; elsewhere it reads once, few, many or a size class.

V gene	clone size	J gene	CDR3 protein
TRBV4-1	.	TRBJ2-3	ASSQDRDRTQY
TRBV4-3	.	TRBJ1-5	ASSQGRANQPQH
TRBV5-1	.	TRBJ2-1	ASKVGSYNEQF
TRBV5-4	.	TRBJ2-5	ASSLRTGGEGTQY
TRBV7-8	.	TRBJ2-3	ASRQGSDTQY
TRBV7-2	few	TRBJ1-2	ASSLFLTGEDGYT
TRBV18	few	TRBJ1-5	ASSPSPTGNRQPQH
TRBV7-8	.	TRBJ2-1	ASSYEAGAVWNEQF
TRBV25-1	.	TRBJ1-2	ASSASAGDYGYT
TRBV7-9	few	TRBJ1-1	ASRSTYEAF
TRBV6-2/TRBV6-3	few	TRBJ1-5	ASSYENPGGAGQPQH
TRBV11-2	few	TRBJ2-1	ASRGNQQF
TRBV5-1	many	TRBJ2-3	ASSLATRSTDTQY
TRBV20-1	few	TRBJ2-1	SARRTTSMNEQF
TRBV9	few	TRBJ1-1	ASSLEQGSEAF
TRBV6-5	.	TRBJ2-2	ASRLGLVTGELF
TRBV3-1	many	TRBJ2-3	ASSQGVSGGAGTQY
TRBV5-6	few	TRBJ2-3	ASSFSPGQTTDTQY
TRBV28	.	TRBJ2-2	ASSVASLTGELF
TRBV7-2	few	TRBJ1-6	ASSLGGISYNSPLH
TRBV7-9	.	TRBJ2-7	ASSPGFSGGSSYEQY
TRBV7-2	few	TRBJ2-1	ASSFDRGANEQF
TRBV7-9	.	TRBJ2-2	ASSRFGSRSTGELF
TRBV4-1	.	TRBJ2-1	ASRQGTDSPGDEQF
TRBV18	.	TRBJ1-1	ASSPPGSLTEAF
TRBV14	.	TRBJ2-5	ASSQWTVQETQY
TRBV28	many	TRBJ1-1	ASSLGSMNTEAF
TRBV14	.	TRBJ2-7	ASSQHRQGSYEQY
TRBV6-1	.	TRBJ1-5	ASSSGQGARKPQH
TRBV2	few	TRBJ1-2	ASSELTAYGYT
TRBV2	.	TRBJ1-3	ASGLTGTGNTIY
TRBV9	few	TRBJ1-1	ASSVDGGDTEAF
TRBV27	few	TRBJ1-1	ASSRWGTEAF
TRBV12-3/TRBV12-4	.	TRBJ2-7	ASSFRPSLSYEQY
TRBV4-3	.	TRBJ1-4	ASSQPGQGNEKLF
TRBV28	few	TRBJ1-1	ASSYGTGGYTEAF
TRBV7-3	many	TRBJ2-1	ASSPSSYNEQF
TRBV4-1	.	TRBJ1-6	ASSQTGTADEPLH
TRBV15	.	TRBJ1-2	ATSKGIGDYGYT
TRBV7-2	few	TRBJ2-3	ASSFGSGGGSTDTQY
TRBV4-3	.	TRBJ1-1	ASSQDGRPGTGGTEAF
TRBV14	few	TRBJ2-1	ASTPGPGDEQF
TRBV9	.	TRBJ2-1	ASSVYYSDRGPHNEQF
TRBV20-1	.	TRBJ2-7	SARRGDEQY
TRBV12-3/TRBV12-4	few	TRBJ2-2	ASSFLAGSTGELF
TRBV7-8	many	TRBJ1-2	ASSLGAAFNYGYT
TRBV7-2	few	TRBJ2-3	ASSVGAPDRIFTDTQY
TRBV7-9	.	TRBJ1-2	ASSWGDGFYGYT
TRBV19	.	TRBJ1-1	ASSILGNTEAF
TRBV2	once	TRBJ2-3	ASTRTASTDTQY
TRBV7-3	few	TRBJ2-3	ASSLQRATDTQY
TRBV5-1	many	TRBJ2-3	ASSFTGLGVDTQY
TRBV27	.	TRBJ2-2	ASSLLGSNTGELF
TRBV28	few	TRBJ2-7	ASRRQGGPYEQY
TRBV20-1	few	TRBJ2-2	SASPAGELF
TRBV5-1	.	TRBJ2-1	ASSPEAGGRYEQF
TRBV7-2	few	TRBJ2-2	ASSLQGLSGELF
TRBV7-2	many	TRBJ2-1	ASSPQGLLTVSSYNEQF
TRBV2	few	TRBJ1-1	ASKTGWTEAF